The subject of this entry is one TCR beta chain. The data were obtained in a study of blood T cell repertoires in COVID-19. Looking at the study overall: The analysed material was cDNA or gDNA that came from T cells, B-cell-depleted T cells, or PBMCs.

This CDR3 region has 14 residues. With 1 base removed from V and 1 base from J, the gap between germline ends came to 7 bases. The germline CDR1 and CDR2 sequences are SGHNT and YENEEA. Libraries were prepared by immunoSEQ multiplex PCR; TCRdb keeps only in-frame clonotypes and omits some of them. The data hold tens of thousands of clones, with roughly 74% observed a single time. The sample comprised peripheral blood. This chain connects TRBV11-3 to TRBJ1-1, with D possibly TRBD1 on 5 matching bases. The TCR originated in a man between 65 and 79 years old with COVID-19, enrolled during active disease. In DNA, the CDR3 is TGTGCCAGCAGCTTAGGACAGACGAACACTGAAGCTTTCTTT. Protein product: CASSLGQTNTEAFF.